One and the same sample provided the 27 T cell receptor beta chains below, sequenced in a study of cytomegalovirus exposure and HLA in healthy donors. TCRdb's table, derived via immunoSEQ multiplex PCR, lists solely in-frame clones and lacks some. There are roughly 120,000 clones in the sample; 70% to 90% occur only once, and about 2.2% lies in the top ten. The sample consisted of PBMCs. These receptors came from a young woman in good health and CMV-seronegative.

The rearrangement uses TRBV11-3 and TRBJ2-7; no clear D. Trimming took 7 bases from V and 3 from J, leaving 13 bases between them. The germline V gene encodes CDR1 SGHNT and CDR2 YENEEA. There are 13 residues in the CDR3. CDR3 nucleotides: TGTGCCAGCAAAAGCCCCCGATTCTACGAGCAGTACTTC. Translated: CASKSPRFYEQYF.

This CDR3 is CASSLTRDTEAFF. The CDR3 DNA follows: TGTGCCAGCAGCTTAACCCGGGACACTGAAGCTTTCTTT. The chain employs TRBV7-6 and TRBJ1-1; no reliable D call. The CDR3 has 13 amino acids. Germline-derived CDR1 and CDR2 are SGHVS and FNYEAQ. V gave up 2 bases and J gave up 3 bases, with 7 bases separating them.

This rearrangement joins TRBV19 to TRBJ1-2; D is unclear. V was trimmed by 7 bases and J by 2 bases, leaving 11 bases between them. Germline values: CDR1 LNHDA, CDR2 SQIVND (reference sequence). The CDR3 totals 13 residues. The CDR3 nucleotides are TGTGCCAGTACTCCAGACAAGAACTATGGCTACACCTTC. Its protein product is CASTPDKNYGYTF.

The chain links TRBV7-9 to TRBJ1-6; D uncertain. The CDR3 is 16 amino acids. Germline V CDR1 and CDR2: SEHNR, FQNEAQ (reference sequence). V lost 1 base to trimming and J lost 6 bases, with 13 bases between them. The DNA of the CDR3 is TGTGCCAGCAGCTTAGAGAGGGTAACGGGTAATTCACCCCTCCACTTT. Its translation is CASSLERVTGNSPLHF.

The chain combines TRBV2 with TRBJ2-2, with TRBD1 matching over 10 bases. Trimming cost V 8 bases and J 0 bases; bases outside gene matches: 3. The CDR3 is 15 amino acids. Germline-derived CDR1 and CDR2 are SNHLY and FYNNEI. In DNA form, the CDR3 reads TGTGCCAGCTTAGGACAGGGGGCGAACACCGGGGAGCTGTTTTTT. Its protein product is CASLGQGANTGELFF.

This rearrangement joins TRBV9 to TRBJ1-1; no clear D gene. This CDR3 has 14 amino acids. Trimming left V 3 bases short and J 11 bases short, with 20 bases between. CDR1 is SGDLS, CDR2 YYNGEE, per germline. The CDR3 is CASSAFPFAILAFF. The CDR3 bases are TGTGCCAGCAGCGCCTTTCCATTTGCTATTTTGGCTTTCTTT.

The rearrangement links TRBV11-3 to TRBJ2-2; tentative D call: TRBD1 (7 bases). The CDR3 sequence is 14 residues long. V lost 5 bases and J lost 7, with 14 bases in between. Germline assignment: CDR1 SGHNT and CDR2 YENEEA. Here the CDR3 reads CASSPRGADGELFF. In DNA, the CDR3 is TGTGCCAGCAGCCCCAGGGGGGCCGACGGGGAGCTGTTTTTT. The full variable domain, rest sourced from reference TRBV11-3 and TRBJ2-2, is EAGVVQSPRYKIIEKKQPVAFWCNPISGHNTLYWYLQNLGQGPELLIRYENEEAVDDSQLPKDRFSAERLKGVDSTLKIQPAELGDSAVYLCASSPRGADGELFFGEGSRLTVL.

The V gene is TRBV14, the J gene TRBJ1-1; 7 bases fit TRBD1. There are 14 residues in the CDR3. V gave up 6 bases and J gave up 5 bases; unmatched junction bases: 9. The V gene's germline CDR1 is SGHDN and CDR2 FVKESK. CDR3 coding DNA: TGTGCCAGCAGAAGAACAGGGGTCGGGACTGAAGCTTTCTTT. Encoded protein: CASRRTGVGTEAFF.

This clone was counted once. This chain connects TRBV18 to TRBJ2-5; D perhaps matches TRBD2 (6 bases). The CDR3 runs 13 residues. The germline V and J ends were trimmed by 6 bases and 5 bases, with 13 bases remaining between them. CDR1 and CDR2 (germline): KGHSH, LQKENI. In nucleotides, the CDR3 is TGTGCCAGCTCCGAGGGCCGGGAGGAGACCCAGTACTTC. This encodes CASSEGREETQYF.

The V and J genes are TRBV9 and TRBJ1-1; a weak D match, TRBD1 (5 bases). Trimming removed 1 base from V and 4 bases from J, with 8 bases in between. The length of the CDR3 is 13 residues. Germline assignment: CDR1 SGDLS and CDR2 YYNGEE. DNA of the CDR3: TGTGCCAGCAGCGTATCCAGGGCCACTGAAGCTTTCTTT. As protein: CASSVSRATEAFF.

This chain joins TRBV6-5 and TRBJ1-3; D gene uncertain. Germline CDR1 is MNHEY and CDR2 is SVGAGI. V was clipped by 0 bases and J by 0 bases, with 6 bases between them. The CDR3 is 15 residues long. CDR3 nucleotides: TGTGCCAGCAGTTACTCGAGTTACTCTGGAAACACCATATATTTT. It specifies CASSYSSYSGNTIYF.

This clone was seen only once. This chain connects TRBV27 to TRBJ1-1; unclear D gene. Germline V gene data show CDR1 as MNHEY and CDR2 as SMNVEV (reference sequence). Trimming shortened V by 3 bases and J by 5 bases, and 10 bases separated the two germline ends. The CDR3 is made up of 13 amino acids. CDR3 loop: CASSFSPGTEAFF. The CDR3 DNA reads TGTGCCAGCAGTTTCAGCCCCGGGACTGAAGCTTTCTTT.

The gene calls are TRBV5-1 and TRBJ1-6; 10 bases agree with TRBD1. The CDR3 loop spans 14 amino acids. CDR1 is SGHRS and CDR2 is YFSETQ in the germline V gene. V trimming: 4 bases; J trimming: 7 bases; junction bases outside the gene matches: 2. Written as DNA, the CDR3 is TGCGCCAGCAGCGAGGGACAGGGGAATTCACCCCTCCACTTT. Encoded protein: CASSEGQGNSPLHF. Based on the CDR3 plus reference TRBV5-1 and TRBJ1-6, the full variable domain is KAGVTQTPRYLIKTRGQQVTLSCSPISGHRSVSWYQQTPGQGLQFLFEYFSETQRNKGNFPGRFSGRQFSNSRSEMNVSTLELGDSALYLCASSEGQGNSPLHFGNGTRLTVT.

CDR3 loop: CASSPGLAGGTQYF. In DNA form, the CDR3 reads TGTGCCAGCAGTCCCGGACTAGCGGGGGGGACCCAGTACTTC. The chain has TRBV6-1 and TRBJ2-5; TRBD2 agrees at 14 bases. This CDR3 region has 14 residues. J gave up 7 bases and V 5 bases, and 3 bases lay outside the gene matches. CDR1 is MNHNS, CDR2 SASEGT, per germline.

The chain recombines TRBV7-9 with TRBJ1-2; D remains ambiguous. V was shortened by 1 base and J by 8 bases, with 8 bases between the two germline ends. CDR3 length: 12 amino acids. In germline, CDR1 is SEHNR, CDR2 FQNEAQ (reference sequence). The chain's CDR3 is CASSLGLEGYTF. The CDR3 coding sequence is TGTGCCAGCAGCTTAGGACTGGAGGGCTACACCTTC.

The chain links TRBV4-3 to TRBJ1-2; possibly TRBD1 for D (6 bases). Deletions cut 0 bases from V and 6 bases from J, with 11 bases between. Germline V gene sequence: CDR1 LGHNA, CDR2 YSLEER. The length of the CDR3 is 14 residues. This chain's CDR3 is CASSQENRVNGYTF. CDR3 DNA sequence: TGCGCCAGCAGCCAAGAAAACAGGGTGAATGGCTACACCTTC.

This chain links TRBV9 with TRBJ2-2, with 8 bases identical to TRBD2. This CDR3 comprises 16 residues. The germline V gene has CDR1 SGDLS and CDR2 YYNGEE. V was clipped by 4 bases and J by 4 bases; unmatched bases: 9. The CDR3 DNA reads TGTGCCAGCAGCCCCCCGGGGGGGCCAATCACCGGGGAGCTGTTTTTT. The encoded protein is CASSPPGGPITGELFF.

This chain joins TRBV9 and TRBJ1-1; D is possibly TRBD1 (5 bases). Germline V gene sequence: CDR1 SGDLS, CDR2 YYNGEE. Between the trimmed V and J ends, which lost 0 bases and 6 bases, there was a span of 9 bases. CDR3 length: 13 residues. The chain's CDR3 is CASSVGGGAEAFF. DNA for the CDR3: TGTGCCAGCAGCGTAGGGGGCGGTGCTGAAGCTTTCTTT. The full variable domain, with the rest looked up from reference TRBV9 and TRBJ1-1, is DSGVTQTPKHLITATGQRVTLRCSPRSGDLSVYWYQQSLDQGLQFLIQYYNGEERAKGNILERFSAQQFPDLHSELNLSSLELGDSALYFCASSVGGGAEAFFGQGTRLTVV.

The chain joins TRBV7-2 to TRBJ1-2; D is undetermined. Germline CDR1 SGHTA, CDR2 FQGNSA. The V end was cut by 8 bases, the J end by 5 bases, with 15 bases between. This CDR3 region has 13 residues. CDR3 nucleotides: TGTGCCAGCTCCAGGAGGGAGCATTATGGCTACACCTTC. It translates to CASSRREHYGYTF. Full variable domain (remainder filled in from reference TRBV7-2 and TRBJ1-2): GAGVSQSPSNKVTEKGKDVELRCDPISGHTALYWYRQSLGQGLEFLIYFQGNSAPDKSGLPSDRFSAERTGGSVSTLTIQRTQQEDSAVYLCASSRREHYGYTFGSGTRLTVV.

This chain joins TRBV5-1 and TRBJ1-4; 10 bases are shared with TRBD1. CDR3 size: 16 residues. J gave up 3 bases and V 4 bases, and 6 bases lay outside the gene matches. Germline loops: CDR1 SGHRS, CDR2 YFSETQ. In nucleotides, the CDR3 is TGCGCCAGCAGCCCGGGACAGGGGAAAGCTAATGAAAAACTGTTTTTT. This encodes CASSPGQGKANEKLFF.

CDR3 in amino acids: CATSRDGQGGDTEAFF. In DNA, the CDR3 is TGTGCCACCAGCAGAGATGGACAGGGAGGGGACACTGAAGCTTTCTTT. The chain has TRBV15 and TRBJ1-1; TRBD1 aligns across 8 bases. The CDR3 is made up of 16 amino acids. The germline CDR1 and CDR2 sequences are LNHNV and YYDKDF (reference sequence). J lost 3 bases, V lost 0 bases, and 6 bases had no gene match. Using reference TRBV15 and TRBJ1-1 for the parts outside the CDR3, the full variable domain is DAMVIQNPRYQVTQFGKPVTLSCSQTLNHNVMYWYQQKSSQAPKLLFHYYDKDFNNEADTPDNFQSRRPNTSFCFLDIRSPGLGDTAMYLCATSRDGQGGDTEAFFGQGTRLTVV.

V usage is TRBV5-1 and J usage is TRBJ1-6, with D hard to call. The CDR3 is 17 residues long. CDR1 and CDR2 (germline): SGHRS, YFSETQ. The V and J ends lost 0 bases and 7 bases respectively, with 17 bases between them. The CDR3 protein is CASSLESSGLRNSPLHF. CDR3 bases: TGCGCCAGCAGCTTGGAATCGTCGGGTTTGAGGAATTCACCCCTCCACTTT.

The CDR3 protein is CASSQDQGDRGQIWRSYNEQFF. CDR3 coding DNA: TGCGCCAGCAGCCAAGATCAGGGGGACAGGGGGCAAATTTGGAGATCCTACAATGAGCAGTTCTTC. The rearrangement joins TRBV4-3 to TRBJ2-1; 12 positions agree with TRBD1. The CDR3 has 22 amino acids. The junction had 16 bases not matched to a gene; V was cut back by 0 bases and J by 1 base. Germline lookup yields CDR1 LGHNA and CDR2 YSLEER.

V usage is TRBV30 and J usage is TRBJ1-5; 7 nucleotides align to TRBD1. This CDR3 has 13 residues. Trimming at V came to 1 base and at J to 3 bases, leaving 0 bases not matched to a gene. Germline CDR1 is GTSNPN and CDR2 is SVGIG (reference sequence). The CDR3 region is CAWSEGANQPQHF. CDR3 sequence (DNA): TGTGCCTGGAGTGAGGGGGCCAATCAGCCCCAGCATTTT. The whole variable domain, remainder taken from reference TRBV30 and TRBJ1-5, is SQTIHQWPATLVQPVGSPLSLECTVEGTSNPNLYWYRQAAGRGLQLLFYSVGIGQISSEVPQNLSASRPQDRQFILSSKKLLLSDSGFYLCAWSEGANQPQHFGDGTRLSIL.

This chain connects TRBV13 to TRBJ1-4, with D tentatively TRBD1 (6 bases). The CDR3 is 21 residues long. Trimming took off 2 bases at V and 1 base at J, with 26 bases between the two ends. The V gene's germline CDR1 is PRHDT and CDR2 FYEKMQ (reference sequence). This CDR3 is CASSLWPFRGSSKETNEKLFF. In DNA form, the CDR3 reads TGTGCCAGCAGCTTATGGCCCTTCAGGGGAAGTTCGAAGGAAACTAATGAAAAACTGTTTTTT.

The rearrangement links TRBV11-3 to TRBJ2-1; 9 bases are shared with TRBD1. Germline trimming cut 4 bases from V and 15 bases from J; bases unmatched to any gene: 7. This CDR3 region has 12 residues. Germline values: CDR1 SGHNT, CDR2 YENEEA. The CDR3 coding sequence is TGTGCCAGCAGCTCCCGGGACAGGGTTTGGTTCTTC. Its protein product is CASSSRDRVWFF.

The V gene is TRBV5-1, the J gene TRBJ1-6, with TRBD1 matching 8 bases. The CDR3 extends over 15 amino acids. The germline CDR1 and CDR2 sequences are SGHRS and YFSETQ. Germline trimming cut 4 bases from V and 9 bases from J; bases unmatched to any gene: 9. In DNA form, the CDR3 reads TGCGCCAGCAGCAACGGGACAGGAGGATTTTCACCCCTCCACTTT. Translation gives CASSNGTGGFSPLHF.